This TCR beta chain was identified during a study of graft-versus-host responses after intestinal transplantation. Germline CDR1 and CDR2: SGHRS and YFSETQ. The CDR3 has 15 residues. The germline V and J ends were trimmed by 0 bases and 6 bases, with 16 bases remaining between them. This clone appeared once. The antigen is not known. The study's findings and limits: Investigators detected GvH clones in recipient marrow, with some emerging earlier in ileum or blood.

The repertoire was sequenced with immunoSEQ multiplex PCR; TCRdb's copy has only in-frame clones and lacks some. The data show fewer than 120,000 clones, roughly 95% seen once. The source material was unstimulated CD8+ T cells sorted from spleen or lymph node cells, sampled before intestinal transplant. The clonotype originates from a human donor who received an intestinal transplant. V gene TRBV5-1 combines with J gene TRBJ2-7; D tentatively fits TRBD1 or TRBD2 (5 bases each). CDR3 in amino acids: CASSLVARDPREQYF. CDR3 nucleotide sequence: TGCGCCAGCAGCTTGGTTGCCAGGGACCCACGCGAGCAGTACTTC.